The sequence of this T cell receptor (beta chain) was determined in a study of neoadjuvant nivolumab and ipilimumab in lung cancer. Sequenced by immunoSEQ multiplex PCR; TCRdb stores in-frame clones only, minus some. The sample yields under 3,500 clones, approximately 85% seen once. The CDR3 covers 10 residues. The V and J ends lost 4 bases and 5 bases respectively, with 2 bases between them. Germline assignment: CDR1 GTSNPN and CDR2 SVGIG (reference sequence). The specimen comprised tumor tissue, sampled after neoadjuvant nivolumab, alone or with ipilimumab, at or shortly before surgery. This receptor was taken from an adult with non-small cell lung cancer. The gene calls are TRBV30 and TRBJ2-2; D gene unclear. The CDR3: CAWKTGELFF. Here the CDR3 DNA reads TGTGCCTGGAAAACCGGGGAGCTGTTTTTT.